This entry lists 15 T cell receptor beta chains sequenced from one sample in a study of metastatic and nonmetastatic thyroid tumors. TCRdb re-called the PCR reads via MiXCR. The data show tens of thousands of clones, about 16% seen once. Prior to thyroid surgery, none of the patients had received any treatment. The material sequenced was blood. The receptors stem from a female donor with papillary thyroid cancer or a benign thyroid nodule (not recorded which). Some clones in this sample may be carry-over from other donors' samples.

The rearrangement links TRBV30 to TRBJ1-2; TRBD1 matches at 9 bases. The CDR3 has 13 residues. Trimming removed 7 bases from V and 6 bases from J; junction bases left unmatched: 9. In germline, CDR1 is GTSNPN, CDR2 SVGIG (reference sequence). As DNA, the CDR3 is TGTGCCTCGTCCGGGACAGGGCTTGATGGCTACACCTTC. Its protein is CASSGTGLDGYTF.

This clone was counted ten times or more. The genes are TRBV19 and TRBJ1-1; no firm D call. The CDR3 loop spans 14 amino acids. V lost 7 bases to trimming and J lost 3 bases, with 15 bases between them. Germline lookup yields CDR1 LNHDA and CDR2 SQIVND (reference sequence). CDR3 residues: CASIAGPGYTEAFF. CDR3 DNA sequence: TGTGCCAGTATAGCAGGTCCGGGTTACACTGAAGCTTTCTTT.

With respect to this clone: The same CDR3 arises from other DNA sequences in this sample as well. The chain links TRBV28 to TRBJ2-2, with D possibly being TRBD2 (6 bases). Trimming shortened V by 5 bases and J by 8 bases, and 12 bases separated the two germline ends. This CDR3 is 13 amino acids long. CDR1 MDHEN and CDR2 SYDVKM come from the germline V gene. DNA of the CDR3: TGTGCCAGCAGTCGGCCGGAGGGTGGGGAGCTGTTTTTT. It is translated as CASSRPEGGELFF.

This clone has ten or more counts. The chain joins TRBV24-1 to TRBJ2-3, with a weak D call TRBD2 (5 bases). Germline-derived CDR1 and CDR2 are KGHDR and SFDVKD. CDR3 size: 16 residues. V was pared by 4 bases and J by 6 bases, with 19 bases between. DNA of the CDR3: TGTGCCACCAGTGACCAGCTTGATCCGGAGGTGGATACGCAGTATTTT. It encodes CATSDQLDPEVDTQYF.

This clone was seen a few times. The rearrangement joins TRBV12-3 or TRBV12-4 to TRBJ2-7, with D possibly TRBD2 on 5 matching bases. Deletions cut 5 bases from V and 5 bases from J, with 13 bases between. This CDR3 comprises 13 residues. CDR3: CASSPGITNEQYF. The CDR3 region has the DNA TGTGCCAGCAGTCCGGGGATCACGAACGAGCAGTACTTC.

In its sample, this clone was seen many times. Other nucleotide sequences from this sample produce the same CDR3. The rearrangement uses TRBV12-3 or TRBV12-4 and TRBJ1-2; no firm D call. The CDR3 has 14 residues. Between the trimmed V and J ends, which lost 3 bases and 2 bases, there was a span of 10 bases. Here the CDR3 reads CASSFNAENYGYTF. In nucleotides, the CDR3 is TGTGCCAGCAGTTTCAACGCGGAGAACTATGGCTACACCTTC.

This clone was picked up many times. The chain has TRBV28 and TRBJ2-5, with 7 bases lining up with TRBD1. From germline, CDR1 is MDHEN and CDR2 SYDVKM. The CDR3 extends over 14 amino acids. Trimming cost V 4 bases and J 5 bases; bases outside gene matches: 7. CDR3: CASSSQGVRETQYF. As DNA, the CDR3 is TGTGCCAGCAGTTCGCAGGGGGTGCGGGAGACCCAGTACTTC.

This clone was counted ten times or more. The chain couples TRBV5-1 to TRBJ2-6; TRBD1 matches 9 bases. V gave up 4 bases and J gave up 0 bases; unmatched junction bases: 8. This CDR3 comprises 18 residues. Germline V gene sequence: CDR1 SGHRS, CDR2 YFSETQ. The CDR3 DNA follows: TGCGCCAGCAGCCCAGGGACAGGGCCTGCCTCTGGGGCCAACGTCCTGACTTTC. This encodes CASSPGTGPASGANVLTF.

Concerning this clone itself: The junction does not match germline at one end; this may be a read error. For the CDR3, the DNA is TGTGCCAGCAGTTACAAGGGGGGAGACAAGGAGGAATTC. Protein product: CASSYKGGDKEEF. The V gene is TRBV6-5, the J gene TRBJ2-7; tentatively, D is TRBD1 or TRBD2 (6 bases each). The length of the CDR3 is 13 residues. Germline CDR1 and CDR2: MNHEY and SVGAGI.

This clone was seen only a few times. A much larger clone lies a single base off, so this may be a read error. This CDR3 is missing its conserved last phenylalanine or tryptophan, likely due to a read error. The V call is TRBV5-1, the J call TRBJ2-2; no reliable D call. The CDR3 has 16 amino acids. V shed 1 base and J shed 0 bases, with 10 bases lying between them. CDR1 and CDR2 from the germline V gene are SGHRS and YFSETQ. The CDR3 region has the DNA TGCGCCAGCAGCTTGTATGGTGGGGCGAACACCGGGGAGCTGTTTCTT. Amino acids: CASSLYGGANTGELFL.

With regard to this clone: This is likely a read error, given that the CDR3 carries no conserved phenylalanine or tryptophan at its end. It is unclear where the CDR3 begins or ends on the DNA, so no DNA is shown, and the CDR3 is as TCRdb lists it. V is TRBV12-3 or TRBV12-4 and J is TRBJ2-3; TRBD2 reflects the table's D call only, with no check against the DNA. Ends included, the CDR3 has 17 residues. The CDR3 spells CASSLALTAGGGDTHYS.

Worth noting for this clone: This CDR3 fails to terminate in the conserved phenylalanine or tryptophan, so it likely reflects a read error. The gene calls are TRBV18 and TRBJ2-7, with a tentative D call TRBD1 (6 bases). The CDR3 covers 15 residues. From germline, CDR1 is KGHSH and CDR2 LQKENI. V was cut by 0 bases and J by 3 bases, with 12 bases left in between. The CDR3 nucleotides read TGTGCCAGCTCACCACCAGCAGGGGCCGGCTACGAGCAGTACCTC. Encoded protein: CASSPPAGAGYEQYL.

The table lists this clone with many counts. The chain joins TRBV6-2 or TRBV6-3 to TRBJ2-1, with unresolved D. This CDR3 spans 15 amino acids. V lost 4 bases, J lost 3 bases, and 13 bases lay in between. Germline-derived CDR1 and CDR2 are MNHEY and SVGEGT. DNA for the CDR3: TGTGCCAGCAGTTCACCTCAGCGAAACTACAATGAGCAGTTCTTC. It is translated as CASSSPQRNYNEQFF.

This clone was found many times. The V call is TRBV5-1, the J call TRBJ2-1; 9 nucleotides align to TRBD2. V trimming: 7 bases; J trimming: 5 bases; junction bases outside the gene matches: 7. The CDR3 contains 14 residues. From germline, CDR1 is SGHRS and CDR2 YFSETQ. As DNA, the CDR3 is TGCGCCAGCTTGGCGGGAGGGGGGGACAATGAGCAGTTCTTC. Translated: CASLAGGGDNEQFF.

This clone was counted at least ten times. The chain joins TRBV2 to TRBJ2-2, with 9 bases fitting TRBD1. The germline V gene encodes CDR1 SNHLY and CDR2 FYNNEI. J gave up 5 bases and V 6 bases, and 7 bases lay outside the gene matches. This CDR3 contains 15 residues. The CDR3: CASRGDRAWTGELFF. DNA of the CDR3: TGTGCCAGCAGGGGGGACAGGGCCTGGACCGGGGAGCTGTTTTTT.